These 17 T cell receptor beta chains share one sample of origin, sequenced in a study of technical replicates of blood from a handful of donors. Sequencing used immunoSEQ multiplex PCR; TCRdb keeps in-frame clones, though not all of them. The sample contains over 85,000 clones, roughly 93% of which appear only once. Sequenced input: T cells isolated from PBMCs. These receptors were obtained from a human donor in good health.

This chain uses TRBV11-2 with TRBJ1-4; a possible D gene is TRBD1 (6 bases). The CDR3 loop spans 13 amino acids. The V and J ends lost 5 bases and 8 bases respectively, with 12 bases between them. CDR1 is SGHAT, CDR2 FQNNGV, per germline. The CDR3 loop is CASSRDINEKLFF. The DNA for the CDR3 is TGTGCCAGCAGCCGGGACATCAACGAAAAACTGTTTTTT.

The rearrangement links TRBV30 to TRBJ1-4; the match to TRBD1 covers 7 bases. The CDR3 contains 12 residues. Germline CDR1 GTSNPN, CDR2 SVGIG (reference sequence). The CDR3 region has the DNA TGTGGCGGGAGGGGGCGAGATGAAAAACTGTTTTTT. Amino acid sequence: CGGRGRDEKLFF.

This chain connects TRBV5-1 to TRBJ2-2; 7 nucleotides agree with TRBD2. CDR3 length: 17 residues. After removal of 0 bases from V and 1 base from J, the junction contained 6 bases not matched to a gene. From germline, CDR1 is SGHRS and CDR2 YFSETQ. The CDR3 reads CASSLVASGLNTGELFF. As DNA, the CDR3 is TGCGCCAGCAGCTTGGTAGCTAGCGGATTGAACACCGGGGAGCTGTTTTTT.

The chain is built from TRBV10-3 and TRBJ1-1; weak D call: TRBD1 (5 bases). V lost 3 bases, J lost 0 bases, and 14 bases lay in between. The CDR3 has 16 amino acids. Germline-derived CDR1 and CDR2 are ENHRY and SYGVKD. The CDR3 region has the DNA TGTGCCATCAGTGAACCCAGCGGGACCATGAACACTGAAGCTTTCTTT. It is translated as CAISEPSGTMNTEAFF.

This clone was found a few times. The rearrangement joins TRBV19 to TRBJ1-1, with 8 bases matching TRBD1. Germline CDR1 reads LNHDA; CDR2 reads SQIVND (reference sequence). This CDR3 has 15 amino acids. The trim removed 5 bases at V and 4 bases at J, leaving 9 bases unmatched. The CDR3 is CASSSPGTGVTEAFF. The CDR3 DNA sequence: TGTGCCAGTAGTTCACCCGGGACAGGTGTCACTGAAGCTTTCTTT.

Remarks on this clone: Other DNA sequences in this sample translate to the same CDR3. The V gene is TRBV19, the J gene TRBJ2-7; D unresolved. Germline CDR1 reads LNHDA; CDR2 reads SQIVND (reference sequence). The CDR3 extends over 13 amino acids. V dropped 5 bases and J dropped 1 base, with 9 bases sitting between them. The CDR3 DNA is TGTGCCAGTAGTCTGGGCCCTTCCTACGAGCAGTACTTC. Its translation: CASSLGPSYEQYF.

The V and J genes are TRBV28 and TRBJ1-5; 9 bases align to TRBD1. This CDR3 has 17 residues. Per germline, CDR1 MDHEN and CDR2 SYDVKM. V gave up 2 bases and J gave up 2 bases; unmatched junction bases: 7. Here the CDR3 reads CASSLPGQGFGNQPQHF. The CDR3 DNA is TGTGCCAGCAGTTTACCGGGACAGGGATTCGGCAATCAGCCCCAGCATTTT.

The chain carries TRBV27 and TRBJ1-5; 8 nucleotides align to TRBD1. This CDR3 is 15 amino acids long. With 5 bases clipped from V and 0 bases from J, the junction kept 3 bases outside the gene matches. Germline V CDR1 and CDR2: MNHEY, SMNVEV (reference sequence). In DNA form, the CDR3 reads TGTGCCAGCAGTCTGACAGGGGCTAGCAATCAGCCCCAGCATTTT. Translating it yields CASSLTGASNQPQHF.

This clone is a singleton in its sample. This chain connects TRBV19 to TRBJ2-7, with TRBD2 as a possible D gene (5 bases). Germline V CDR1 and CDR2: LNHDA, SQIVND (reference sequence). This CDR3 comprises 14 residues. V lost 1 base to trimming and J lost 0 bases, with 7 bases between them. In DNA, the CDR3 is TGTGCCAGTAGTATAGTAGGAGGCTCCTACGAGCAGTACTTC. It yields the protein CASSIVGGSYEQYF.

This clone appeared a single time. The chain recombines TRBV27 with TRBJ2-1; tentatively, D is TRBD2 (5 bases). V was pared by 4 bases and J by 7 bases, with 14 bases between. Looked up from germline, CDR1 is MNHEY and CDR2 is SMNVEV (reference sequence). The CDR3 consists of 14 residues. In nucleotides, the CDR3 is TGTGCCAGCAGTTCCCTAGGTAGCGCAAATGAGCAGTTCTTC. Protein product: CASSSLGSANEQFF.

The V gene is TRBV18, the J gene TRBJ2-5; TRBD2 agrees at 9 bases. Germline V gene lookup returns CDR1 KGHSH and CDR2 LQKENI. V gave up 3 bases and J gave up 5 bases; unmatched junction bases: 7. The CDR3 covers 15 residues. This CDR3 reads CASSPVSGSGETQYF. DNA of the CDR3: TGTGCCAGCTCACCGGTTAGCGGGAGCGGGGAGACCCAGTACTTC.

The J gene is TRBJ1-5, the V gene TRBV6-1; possibly TRBD1 for D (6 bases). The V gene's germline CDR1 is MNHNS and CDR2 SASEGT. This CDR3 contains 16 residues. V was cut by 3 bases and J by 1 base, with 13 bases left in between. CDR3 sequence (DNA): TGTGCCAGCAGTGAGCTCAGGGGTGACAGCAATCAGCCCCAGCATTTT. Protein product: CASSELRGDSNQPQHF.

The rearrangement joins TRBV5-6 to TRBJ2-2, with 9 nucleotides matching TRBD1. Germline V CDR1 and CDR2: SGHDT, YYEEEE. The V segment lost 0 bases and the J segment 8 bases; nucleotides outside the gene matches: 17. The CDR3 is 19 residues long. The CDR3 spells CASSLELPVDRGSLGELFF. CDR3 sequence (DNA): TGTGCCAGCAGCTTGGAACTTCCCGTGGACAGGGGCTCATTAGGGGAGCTGTTTTTT.

The CDR3 region is CASSYTGTSDYNEQFF. CDR3 coding DNA: TGTGCCAGCAGTTACACCGGGACTAGCGACTACAATGAGCAGTTCTTC. The chain has TRBV6-6 and TRBJ2-1; 10 bases align to TRBD2. Germline loops: CDR1 MNHNY, CDR2 SVGAGI (reference sequence). V lost 2 bases and J lost 3; bases outside the gene matches: 4. The CDR3 sequence is 16 residues long.

V and J are TRBV6-1 and TRBJ2-3, with 7 bases fitting TRBD1. V lost 2 bases, J lost 5 bases, and 7 bases stayed unmatched. CDR1 and CDR2 from the germline V gene are MNHNS and SASEGT. This CDR3 has 15 residues. Here the CDR3 reads CASSELRDRGDTQYF. CDR3 bases: TGTGCCAGCAGTGAATTACGGGACAGAGGAGATACGCAGTATTTT.

The chain recombines TRBV28 with TRBJ2-7; D is perhaps TRBD2 (6 bases). V lost 2 bases, J lost 7 bases, and 15 bases lay in between. CDR3 size: 14 residues. Germline lookup yields CDR1 MDHEN and CDR2 SYDVKM. The CDR3 nucleotides are TGTGCCAGCAGTTTAGGCGGGGCCCCGGAAGAGCAGTACTTC. This sequence encodes CASSLGGAPEEQYF.

This chain joins TRBV4-1 and TRBJ2-5; 8 bases map to TRBD1. Germline V gene lookup returns CDR1 MGHRA and CDR2 YSYEKL. The CDR3 extends over 15 amino acids. V lost 7 bases, J lost 1 base, and 8 bases stayed unmatched. As DNA, the CDR3 is TGCGCCAGCAAGAAGGTCGGGACAGGCCAAGAGACCCAGTACTTC. It specifies CASKKVGTGQETQYF.